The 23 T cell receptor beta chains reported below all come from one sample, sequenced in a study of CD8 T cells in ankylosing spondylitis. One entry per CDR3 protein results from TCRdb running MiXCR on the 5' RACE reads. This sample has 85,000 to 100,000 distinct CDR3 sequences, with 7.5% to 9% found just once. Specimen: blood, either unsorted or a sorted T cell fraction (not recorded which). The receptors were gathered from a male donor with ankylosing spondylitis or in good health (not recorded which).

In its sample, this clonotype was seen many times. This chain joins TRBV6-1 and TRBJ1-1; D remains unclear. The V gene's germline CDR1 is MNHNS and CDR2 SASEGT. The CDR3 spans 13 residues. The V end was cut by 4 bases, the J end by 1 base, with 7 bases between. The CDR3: CASSVTTNTEAFF. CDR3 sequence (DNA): TGTGCCAGCAGTGTGACAACGAACACTGAAGCTTTCTTT.

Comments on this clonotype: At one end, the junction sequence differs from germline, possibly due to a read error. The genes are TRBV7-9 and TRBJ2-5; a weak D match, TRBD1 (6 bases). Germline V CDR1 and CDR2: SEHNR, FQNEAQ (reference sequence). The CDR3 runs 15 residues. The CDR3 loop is CANSSRDTGRETQYF. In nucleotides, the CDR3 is TGTGCCAACAGCTCCCGGGACACCGGACGGGAGACCCAGTACTTC. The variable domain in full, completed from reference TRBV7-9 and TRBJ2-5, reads DTGVSQNPRHKITKRGQNVTFRCDPISEHNRLYWYRQTLGQGPEFLTYFQNEAQLEKSRLLSDRFSAERPKGSFSTLEIQRTEQGDSAMYLCANSSRDTGRETQYFGPGTRLLVL.

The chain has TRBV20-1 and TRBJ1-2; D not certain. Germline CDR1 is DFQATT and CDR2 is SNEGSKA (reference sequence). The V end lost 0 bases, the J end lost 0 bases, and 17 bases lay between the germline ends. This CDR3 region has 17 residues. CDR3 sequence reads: CSARDHIKFSSNYGYTF. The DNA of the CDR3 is TGCAGTGCTAGAGATCACATCAAATTTTCATCTAACTATGGCTACACCTTC.

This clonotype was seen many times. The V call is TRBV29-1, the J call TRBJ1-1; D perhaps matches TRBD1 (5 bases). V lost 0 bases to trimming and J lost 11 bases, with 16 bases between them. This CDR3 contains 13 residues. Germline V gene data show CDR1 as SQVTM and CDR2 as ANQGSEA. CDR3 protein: CSVEDFPQGRAFF. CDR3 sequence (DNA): TGCAGCGTTGAAGATTTCCCTCAGGGAAGGGCTTTCTTT.

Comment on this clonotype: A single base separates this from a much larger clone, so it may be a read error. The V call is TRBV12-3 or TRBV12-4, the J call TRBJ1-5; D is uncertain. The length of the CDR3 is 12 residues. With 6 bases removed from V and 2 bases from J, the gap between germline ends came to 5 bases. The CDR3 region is CASRWGNQPQHF. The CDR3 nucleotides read TGTGCCAGCAGGTGGGGCAATCAGCCCCAGCATTTT.

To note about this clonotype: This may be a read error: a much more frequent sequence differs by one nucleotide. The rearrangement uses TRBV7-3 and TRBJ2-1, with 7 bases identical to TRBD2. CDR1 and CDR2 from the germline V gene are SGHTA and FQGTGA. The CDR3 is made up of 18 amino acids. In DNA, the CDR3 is TGTACCAGCAGCTTAACGTTCGAGCGGGGCGTGACCTACAATGAGCAGTTCTTC. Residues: CTSSLTFERGVTYNEQFF.

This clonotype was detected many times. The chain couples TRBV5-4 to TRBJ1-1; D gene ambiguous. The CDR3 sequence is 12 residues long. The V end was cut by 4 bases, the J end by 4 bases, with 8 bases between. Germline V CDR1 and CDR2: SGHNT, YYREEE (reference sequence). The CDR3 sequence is CASSTPGTEAFF. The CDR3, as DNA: TGTGCCAGCAGCACCCCAGGCACTGAAGCTTTCTTT.

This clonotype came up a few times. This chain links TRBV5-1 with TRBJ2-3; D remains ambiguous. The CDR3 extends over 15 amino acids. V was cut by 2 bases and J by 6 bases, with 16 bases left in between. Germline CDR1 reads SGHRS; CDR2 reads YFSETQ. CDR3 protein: CASSFNQAPDDTQYF. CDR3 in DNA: TGCGCCAGCAGCTTTAACCAGGCCCCAGACGATACGCAGTATTTT.

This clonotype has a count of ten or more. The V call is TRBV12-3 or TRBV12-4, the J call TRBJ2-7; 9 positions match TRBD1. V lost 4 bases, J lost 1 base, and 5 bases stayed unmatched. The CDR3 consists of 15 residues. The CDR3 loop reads CASSSTGTGSYEQYF. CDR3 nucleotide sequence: TGTGCCAGCAGTTCCACCGGGACAGGGTCCTACGAGCAGTACTTC.

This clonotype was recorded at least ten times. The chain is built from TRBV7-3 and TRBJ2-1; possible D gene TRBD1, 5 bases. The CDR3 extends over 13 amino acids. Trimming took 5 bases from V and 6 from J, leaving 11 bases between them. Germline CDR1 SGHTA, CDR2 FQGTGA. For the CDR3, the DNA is TGTGCCAGCAGCCCAATAAGGGGCAATGAGCAGTTCTTC. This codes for CASSPIRGNEQFF.

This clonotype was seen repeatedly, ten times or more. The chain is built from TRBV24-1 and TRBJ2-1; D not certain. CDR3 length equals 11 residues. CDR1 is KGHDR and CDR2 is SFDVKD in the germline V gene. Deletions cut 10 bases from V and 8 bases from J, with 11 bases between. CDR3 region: CATGHKDEQFF. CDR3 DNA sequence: TGTGCCACTGGCCACAAGGATGAGCAGTTCTTC.

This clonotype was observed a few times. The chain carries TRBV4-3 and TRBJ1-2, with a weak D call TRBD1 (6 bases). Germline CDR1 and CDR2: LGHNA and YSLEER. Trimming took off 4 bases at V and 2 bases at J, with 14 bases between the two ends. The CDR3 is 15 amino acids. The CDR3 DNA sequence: TGCGCCAGCAGCCCCCGTGCAGGGGAGAACTATGGCTACACCTTC. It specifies CASSPRAGENYGYTF.

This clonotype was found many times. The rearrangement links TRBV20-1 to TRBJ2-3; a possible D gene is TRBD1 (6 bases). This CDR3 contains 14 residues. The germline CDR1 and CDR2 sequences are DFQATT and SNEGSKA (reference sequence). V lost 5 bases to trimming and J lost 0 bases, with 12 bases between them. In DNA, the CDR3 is TGCAGTGCTCCCCGAGGGGGTAGCACAGATACGCAGTATTTT. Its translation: CSAPRGGSTDTQYF.

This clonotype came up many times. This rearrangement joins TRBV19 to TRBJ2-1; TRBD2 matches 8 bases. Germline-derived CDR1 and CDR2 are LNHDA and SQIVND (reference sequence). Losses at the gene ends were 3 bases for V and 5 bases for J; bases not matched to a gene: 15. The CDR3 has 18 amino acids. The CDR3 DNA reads TGTGCCAGTAGTATTTCCGGGAGGGCCTCGCTGAAGGACAATGAGCAGTTCTTC. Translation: CASSISGRASLKDNEQFF.

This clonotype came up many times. CDR3 residues: CASSSRQGGAGANVLTF. The CDR3 DNA reads TGTGCCAGCAGTTCCCGTCAGGGGGGCGCGGGGGCCAACGTCCTGACTTTC. The chain links TRBV12-3 or TRBV12-4 to TRBJ2-6, with D perhaps matching TRBD1 (7 bases). The CDR3 covers 17 residues. V was shortened by 4 bases and J by 4 bases, with 17 bases between the two germline ends.

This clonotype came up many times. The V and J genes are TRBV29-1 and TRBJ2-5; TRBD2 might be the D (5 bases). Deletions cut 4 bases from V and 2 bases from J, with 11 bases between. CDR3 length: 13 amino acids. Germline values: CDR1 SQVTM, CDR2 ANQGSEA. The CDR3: CSVAAGLQETQYF. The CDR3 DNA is TGCAGCGTTGCCGCGGGCCTACAAGAGACCCAGTACTTC. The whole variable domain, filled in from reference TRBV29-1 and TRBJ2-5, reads SAVISQKPSRDICQRGTSLTIQCQVDSQVTMMFWYRQQPGQSLTLIATANQGSEATYESGFVIDKFPISRPNLTFSTLTVSNMSPEDSSIYLCSVAAGLQETQYFGPGTRLLVL.

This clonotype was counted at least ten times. CDR3: CASSLFNNEQFF. DNA for the CDR3: TGTGCCAGCAGCTTGTTCAACAATGAGCAGTTCTTC. The gene calls are TRBV7-2 and TRBJ2-1; no definite D call. V shed 3 bases and J shed 5 bases, with 5 bases lying between them. The length of the CDR3 is 12 residues. The germline gives CDR1 SGHTA, CDR2 FQGNSA.

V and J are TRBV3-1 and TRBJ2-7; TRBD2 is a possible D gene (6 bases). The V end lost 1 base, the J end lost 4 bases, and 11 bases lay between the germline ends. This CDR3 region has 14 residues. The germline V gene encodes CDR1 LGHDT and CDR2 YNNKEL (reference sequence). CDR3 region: CASSQGGVSYEQYF. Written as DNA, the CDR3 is TGTGCCAGCAGCCAAGGGGGGGTCAGTTACGAGCAGTACTTC.

CDR3 sequence (DNA): TGTGCCAGCAGCTTGGTCCCCCTAGCGGGGGCTGGCGAGCAGTTCTTC. This encodes CASSLVPLAGAGEQFF. This chain uses TRBV5-5 with TRBJ2-1; 10 positions match TRBD2. The V gene's germline CDR1 is SGHKS and CDR2 YYEKEE (reference sequence). Trimming removed 0 bases from V and 10 bases from J; junction bases left unmatched: 10. The CDR3 sequence is 16 residues long.

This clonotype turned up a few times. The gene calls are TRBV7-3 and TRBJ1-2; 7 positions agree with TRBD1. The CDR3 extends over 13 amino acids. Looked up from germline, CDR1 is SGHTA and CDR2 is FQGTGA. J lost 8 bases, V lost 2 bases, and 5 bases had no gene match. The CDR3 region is CASSLGNRGGYTF. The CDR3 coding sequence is TGTGCCAGCAGCTTAGGGAACAGGGGAGGCTACACCTTC. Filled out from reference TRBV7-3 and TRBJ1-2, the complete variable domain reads GAGVSQTPSNKVTEKGKYVELRCDPISGHTALYWYRQSLGQGPEFLIYFQGTGAADDSGLPNDRFFAVRPEGSVSTLKIQRTERGDSAVYLCASSLGNRGGYTFGSGTRLTVV.

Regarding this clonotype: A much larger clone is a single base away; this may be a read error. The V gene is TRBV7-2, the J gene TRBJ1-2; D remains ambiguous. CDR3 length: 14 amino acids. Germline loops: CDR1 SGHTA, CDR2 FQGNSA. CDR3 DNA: TGTGCCAGCAGCTTAGCGCGGGGAGAGTATGGCTACTCCTTC. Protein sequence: CASSLARGEYGYSF.

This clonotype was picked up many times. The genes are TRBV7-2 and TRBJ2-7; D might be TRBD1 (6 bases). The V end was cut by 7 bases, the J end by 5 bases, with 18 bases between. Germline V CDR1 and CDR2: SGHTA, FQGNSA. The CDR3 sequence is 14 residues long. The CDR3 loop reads CASNDRSRPNEQYF. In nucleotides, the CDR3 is TGTGCCAGCAACGACAGGTCCCGACCTAACGAGCAGTACTTC.

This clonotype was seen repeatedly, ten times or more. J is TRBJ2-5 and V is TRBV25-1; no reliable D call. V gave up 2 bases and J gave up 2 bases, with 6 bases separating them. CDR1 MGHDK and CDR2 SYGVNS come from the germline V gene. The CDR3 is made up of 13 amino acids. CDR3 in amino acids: CASSERFQETQYF. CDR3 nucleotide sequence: TGTGCCAGCAGTGAAAGGTTTCAAGAGACCCAGTACTTC.